The 19 T cell receptor beta chains presented below share a single source sample, sequenced in a study of T cell responses to AZD1222 COVID-19 vaccine. The repertoire was sequenced with immunoSEQ multiplex PCR; TCRdb's copy has only in-frame clones and lacks some. The top ten hold 7.9% of the sample, which has some 140,000 clones, about 82% seen once. The starting material was peripheral blood, obtained 28 days after the second dose of the MenACWY control vaccine. Source of these receptors: an adult who received the MenACWY meningococcal vaccine as a control.

The V call is TRBV19, the J call TRBJ1-5, with D hard to call. This CDR3 spans 14 amino acids. CDR1 and CDR2 from the germline V gene are LNHDA and SQIVND (reference sequence). Trimming cost V 4 bases and J 10 bases, with 17 bases left between them. The CDR3 region has the DNA TGTGCCAGTAGTAAACCCCCCGAGGAGCGTCCCCAGCATTTT. This sequence encodes CASSKPPEERPQHF.

A note on this clone: The sample carries other DNA sequences with the same CDR3. V usage is TRBV5-1 and J usage is TRBJ1-1; a weak D match, TRBD1 (5 bases). Germline assignment: CDR1 SGHRS and CDR2 YFSETQ. The CDR3 spans 14 residues. Trimming removed 5 bases at V and 3 bases at J, with 14 bases between. CDR3 residues: CASSPWGGDTEAFF. In DNA form, the CDR3 reads TGCGCCAGCAGTCCCTGGGGCGGGGACACTGAAGCTTTCTTT.

This chain uses TRBV5-1 with TRBJ1-1, with unresolved D. Looked up from germline, CDR1 is SGHRS and CDR2 is YFSETQ. V shed 6 bases and J shed 1 base, with 10 bases lying between them. The CDR3 is made up of 13 amino acids. In nucleotides, the CDR3 is TGCGCCAGCAAAGTGACGGCGAACACTGAAGCTTTCTTT. Protein sequence: CASKVTANTEAFF.

This clone occurred once. V and J are TRBV19 and TRBJ1-4, with a possible D match to TRBD1 (5 bases). The CDR3 consists of 14 residues. Germline CDR1 LNHDA, CDR2 SQIVND (reference sequence). V lost 5 bases, J lost 7 bases, and 14 bases lay in between. The CDR3: CASSPRQHAEKLFF. The CDR3, as DNA: TGTGCCAGTAGTCCAAGACAGCACGCTGAAAAACTGTTTTTT.

The V and J genes are TRBV10-2 and TRBJ2-5; tentatively, D is TRBD1 or TRBD2 (6 bases each). Germline V gives CDR1 WSHSY, CDR2 SAAADI. This CDR3 is 16 amino acids long. The germline V and J ends were trimmed by 4 bases and 1 base, with 16 bases remaining between them. The DNA of the CDR3 is TGCGCCAGCAGTGCCCTTAGCCGGGGGCGCCAAGAGACCCAGTACTTC. Encoded protein: CASSALSRGRQETQYF.

The chain uses TRBV5-4 and TRBJ2-5, with D perhaps TRBD2 (7 bases). The CDR3 sequence is 15 residues long. V shed 4 bases and J shed 4 bases, with 17 bases lying between them. Germline loops: CDR1 SGHNT, CDR2 YYREEE (reference sequence). CDR3 sequence: CASSAPRGEGETQYF. The DNA for the CDR3 is TGTGCCAGCAGCGCTCCGAGGGGGGAGGGAGAGACCCAGTACTTC. The complete variable domain, with remaining parts taken from reference TRBV5-4 and TRBJ2-5, reads ETGVTQSPTHLIKTRGQQVTLRCSSQSGHNTVSWYQQALGQGPQFIFQYYREEENGRGNFPPRFSGLQFPNYSSELNVNALELDDSALYLCASSAPRGEGETQYFGPGTRLLVL.

DNA for the CDR3: TGTGCCAGCAGCCGCACAGGGGCTCCTTCACCCCTCCACTTT. This translates into CASSRTGAPSPLHF. The gene calls are TRBV11-3 and TRBJ1-6, with TRBD1 matching over 7 bases. Trimming at V came to 5 bases and at J to 9 bases, leaving 7 bases not matched to a gene. Germline V gives CDR1 SGHNT, CDR2 YENEEA. The CDR3 runs to 14 residues.

This clone was counted only a few times. V and J are TRBV30 and TRBJ1-4; TRBD1 matches 9 bases. CDR1 and CDR2 from the germline V gene are GTSNPN and SVGIG (reference sequence). J was trimmed by 5 bases and V by 3 bases; bases with no gene match: 4. This CDR3 has 14 residues. The chain's CDR3 is CAWSPGQGNEKLFF. In nucleotides, the CDR3 is TGTGCCTGGAGCCCGGGACAGGGAAATGAAAAACTGTTTTTT. The entire variable domain, with the rest obtained from reference TRBV30 and TRBJ1-4, is as follows: SQTIHQWPATLVQPVGSPLSLECTVEGTSNPNLYWYRQAAGRGLQLLFYSVGIGQISSEVPQNLSASRPQDRQFILSSKKLLLSDSGFYLCAWSPGQGNEKLFFGSGTQLSVL.

The rearrangement uses TRBV27 and TRBJ1-1; 10 bases match TRBD1. Unmatched junction bases numbered 8, after V lost 6 bases and J lost 1 base. CDR3 length: 16 residues. Looked up from germline, CDR1 is MNHEY and CDR2 is SMNVEV (reference sequence). CDR3 nucleotides: TGTGCCAGCAGCCGATTGACAGGGGGCCGGAACACTGAAGCTTTCTTT. This codes for CASSRLTGGRNTEAFF.

The V and J genes are TRBV10-3 and TRBJ1-6; 8 nucleotides align to TRBD1. In germline, CDR1 is ENHRY, CDR2 SYGVKD. J was trimmed by 1 base and V by 2 bases; bases with no gene match: 4. This CDR3 comprises 17 residues. CDR3 DNA: TGTGCCATCAGTGAGACCAGGGGGCCATCCTATAATTCACCCCTCCACTTT. It is translated as CAISETRGPSYNSPLHF.

The chain is built from TRBV14 and TRBJ2-7; D gene uncertain. Trimming removed 4 bases from V and 6 bases from J, with 19 bases in between. Germline values: CDR1 SGHDN, CDR2 FVKESK. This CDR3 contains 15 residues. DNA for the CDR3: TGTGCCAGCAGCCTCCGTAGGACGGTGATAGGCGAGCAGTACTTC. It translates to CASSLRRTVIGEQYF.

The V and J genes are TRBV6-8 and TRBJ2-7, with TRBD2 identical over 7 bases. The V gene's germline CDR1 is MNHGY and CDR2 SAAAGT. With 7 bases clipped from V and 2 bases from J, the junction kept 11 bases outside the gene matches. The CDR3 is made up of 15 amino acids. The chain's CDR3 is CASNRSGGGPYEQYF. DNA of the CDR3: TGTGCCAGCAACCGTTCGGGGGGAGGGCCCTACGAGCAGTACTTC.

The rearrangement links TRBV5-1 to TRBJ1-1, with TRBD1 as a possible D gene (5 bases). The V gene's germline CDR1 is SGHRS and CDR2 YFSETQ. This CDR3 is 13 amino acids long. With 1 base removed from V and 5 bases from J, the gap between germline ends came to 9 bases. The chain's CDR3 is CASSLLGGTEAFF. CDR3 nucleotide sequence: TGCGCCAGCAGCTTGTTGGGGGGGACTGAAGCTTTCTTT.

This rearrangement joins TRBV19 to TRBJ2-1; 9 positions agree with TRBD2. Losses at the gene ends were 2 bases for V and 7 bases for J; bases not matched to a gene: 12. In germline, CDR1 is LNHDA, CDR2 SQIVND (reference sequence). The CDR3 covers 17 residues. CDR3 sequence (DNA): TGTGCCAGTAGTATATTTGGGAGGGGGACTAGCAAGAATGAGCAGTTCTTC. Translation: CASSIFGRGTSKNEQFF.

Only one count was recorded for this clone. This chain links TRBV5-6 with TRBJ2-1; 11 bases map to TRBD1. V lost 6 bases, J lost 1 base, and 9 bases stayed unmatched. Looked up from germline, CDR1 is SGHDT and CDR2 is YYEEEE. This CDR3 contains 17 residues. In DNA form, the CDR3 reads TGTGCCAGCACCATTAGGACAGGGGGCACATCCTACAATGAGCAGTTCTTC. Its protein product is CASTIRTGGTSYNEQFF. Using reference TRBV5-6 and TRBJ2-1 for the parts outside the CDR3, the full variable domain is DAGVTQSPTHLIKTRGQQVTLRCSPKSGHDTVSWYQQALGQGPQFIFQYYEEEERQRGNFPDRFSGHQFPNYSSELNVNALLLGDSALYLCASTIRTGGTSYNEQFFGPGTRLTVL.

This clone was observed a single time. The CDR3: CASRPGLAGGKSSYNEQFF. The CDR3 bases are TGCGCCAGCAGGCCGGGACTAGCGGGAGGGAAAAGCTCCTACAATGAGCAGTTCTTC. The V call is TRBV10-1, the J call TRBJ2-1, with 16 bases lining up with TRBD2. Trimming took 6 bases from V and 0 from J; bases not matched to a gene: 8. The CDR3 spans 19 residues. CDR1 and CDR2 (germline): WNHNN, SYGVQD (reference sequence).

This sequence joins TRBV6-5 and TRBJ2-6; D unclear. The CDR3 length is 14 residues. V was trimmed by 5 bases and J by 0 bases, leaving 5 bases between them. Germline V gene lookup returns CDR1 MNHEY and CDR2 SVGAGI. The CDR3 sequence: CASSTRSGANVLTF. CDR3 coding DNA: TGTGCCAGCAGTACGCGCTCTGGGGCCAACGTCCTGACTTTC.

This clone showed up just a few times. This sequence joins TRBV6-5 and TRBJ1-5; tentatively, D is TRBD1 (6 bases). Germline V gene sequence: CDR1 MNHEY, CDR2 SVGAGI. Trimming cost V 6 bases and J 7 bases, with 13 bases left between them. This CDR3 comprises 13 residues. The CDR3 sequence: CASSIQGHQPQHF. The CDR3 region has the DNA TGTGCCAGCAGCATACAGGGTCACCAGCCCCAGCATTTT.

The rearrangement links TRBV5-4 to TRBJ2-1; 7 bases align to TRBD2. The CDR3 contains 16 residues. In germline, CDR1 is SGHNT, CDR2 YYREEE (reference sequence). V lost 0 bases, J lost 2 bases, and 5 bases stayed unmatched. CDR3 bases: TGTGCCAGCAGCTTGGCCGGGGGGAGTCCCTACAATGAGCAGTTCTTC. Residues: CASSLAGGSPYNEQFF. The full variable domain, with the rest looked up from reference TRBV5-4 and TRBJ2-1, is ETGVTQSPTHLIKTRGQQVTLRCSSQSGHNTVSWYQQALGQGPQFIFQYYREEENGRGNFPPRFSGLQFPNYSSELNVNALELDDSALYLCASSLAGGSPYNEQFFGPGTRLTVL.